This T cell receptor (beta chain) was captured by sequencing in a study of T cells in women clearing cervical HPV infection (dated by TCRdb to the late 2010s). For context, the study as a whole: Cases were roughly 24 women with histologically confirmed HPV16-related CIN3 or worse, including a couple of invasive cancers. HLA typing was available for only a few women, so HLA type could not be excluded as a confounder. Blood from cases was drawn at the visit where the lesion was first identified, while blood from controls was drawn once the infection was no longer detected. Cases and controls were matched on age within five years and on year of sample collection. For cases, the median interval between lesion detection and blood sampling was over 130 days, with an interquartile range of roughly 90 to 230 days. Nested within Costa Rica's Guanacaste HPV Natural History Study, an exploratory proof-of-principle case-control study compared TCR repertoires across cervical HPV16 outcomes. A median age of approximately 34 years was observed in cases versus 38 in controls, and no significant differences in baseline characteristics were found. Five blinded duplicates per group were added as quality controls, giving around 60 samples: some 50 participants and some 10 replicates. Controls were around 24 women whose single incident HPV16 infection cleared within 12 months without precancer or cancer developing. The parent cohort enrolled about 10,000 women aged 18 or older in Guanacaste, Costa Rica, in 1993 to 1994 and followed the women for about 7 years. Paper-wide results and their limitations: By combining richness with V gene abundances, random forest classifiers separated cases from controls with an estimated AUC of 0.75 to 0.9. Because the number of T cells in each sample was unknown, differences in richness could reflect differing T-cell content rather than repertoire biology. Because of the cross-sectional design, the study could not determine whether the associations came before infection or resulted from infection, and neither effector/memory subsets nor HPV-specific T cells were isolated. TCR repertoire richness was significantly higher in CIN3+ cases than in controls across sequencing depths, while evenness did not differ. TRBV6-7 relative abundance was lower in cases than in controls (roughly 0.11% versus 0.16%; Bonferroni P = 0.0008).

Every participant had a single incident cervical HPV16 infection, and prevalent HPV16 infections were excluded. Cervical HPV DNA was detected by MY09/MY11 PCR and genotyped by dot-blot hybridization. Fifteen mL of heparinized blood were centrifuged, and the buffy coat was aliquoted, frozen at -30°C, then stored at -80°C. QIAGEN kits were used to extract genomic DNA from the buffy coat specimens. About this clone itself: Its recognized antigen is unknown. The read ends 3 residues before the CDR3 terminus; that terminus is restored from the germline J gene.

TCR beta CDR3 regions were amplified by multiplex PCR using the immunoSEQ assay from an average of roughly 1,100 ng genomic DNA per sample. The assay corrected primer bias using a complete synthetic TCR repertoire to establish an amplification baseline. The amplicons were sequenced using the Illumina platform. The original pipeline was this. Error correction of the sequences involved clustering with frequency ratios plus a modified nearest-neighbor algorithm, after which the sequences were analyzed in the immunoSEQ Analyzer using IMGT gene definitions. TCR richness and evenness were averaged over 20 rarefaction repeats at each rarefaction depth, excluding samples with fewer sequences than the depth. Wilcoxon rank sum tests with FDR correction were used to compare V, D and J gene relative abundances between the groups. In the blinded duplicates, the intraclass correlation was approximately 96% for TCR richness and averaged 76.4% across around 66 gene segments. The clones in this table, taken by TCRdb from immuneACCESS, are in-frame only. Not every clone is retained; where verified, under half of the shortfall comes from an unresolved V gene, and the cause of the rest is unknown. V, J and clone size were drawn from that table, and D and trimming were deduced from the DNA. In this sample's table one finds about 33,000 clones. The top ten hold roughly 7.7% of the sample.

The germline ends are 13 bases apart after V is trimmed by 1 base and J by 6 bases. Reading the germline V gene (reference sequence) gives CDR1 GTSNPN and CDR2 SVGIG. The CDR3 goes from the cysteine to the phenylalanine over 14 residues. The 33 bases shown cover part of the CDR3, and their frame starts at base 1. The sequence joins TRBV30 to TRBJ2-1; the best D guess is TRBD1, with 7 bases matching. The sequencing input was blood buffy coat. The source is a woman aged 18-70 years with a cervical HPV16 infection that either progressed to CIN3+ or cleared (not recorded which). CDR3 DNA (partial): TGTGCCTGGAGTGGCGGGACAGTGAGCAATGAG. Its amino acids are CAWSGGTVSNE. In full, the CDR3 reads CAWSGGTVSNEQFF. The CDR3, completed at both ends by the reference TRBV30 and TRBJ2-1 genes, gives the full variable domain SQTIHQWPATLVQPVGSPLSLECTVEGTSNPNLYWYRQAAGRGLQLLFYSVGIGQISSEVPQNLSASRPQDRQFILSSKKLLLSDSGFYLCAWSGGTVSNEQFFGPGTRLTVL.